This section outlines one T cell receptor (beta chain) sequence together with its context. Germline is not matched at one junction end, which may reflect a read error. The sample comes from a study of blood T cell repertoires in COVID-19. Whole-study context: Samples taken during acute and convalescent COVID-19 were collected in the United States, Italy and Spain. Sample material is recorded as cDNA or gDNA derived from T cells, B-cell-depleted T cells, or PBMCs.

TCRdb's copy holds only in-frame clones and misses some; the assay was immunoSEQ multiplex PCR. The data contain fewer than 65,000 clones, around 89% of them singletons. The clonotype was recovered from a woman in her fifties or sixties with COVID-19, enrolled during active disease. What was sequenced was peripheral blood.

The CDR3 sequence: CASSLETETNYGYTF. CDR3 DNA sequence: TGTGCCAGCAGTTTAGAGACAGAGACTAACTATGGCTACACCTTC. V gene TRBV7-6 combines with J gene TRBJ1-2, with TRBD1 as a possible D gene (5 bases). The germline gives CDR1 SGHVS, CDR2 FNYEAQ. The CDR3 is 15 residues long.